Listed below are T cell receptor beta chains from one sample, sequenced in a study of blood T cell repertoires in COVID-19. The repertoire was sequenced with immunoSEQ multiplex PCR; TCRdb's copy has only in-frame clones and lacks some. The sample records 200,000 to 250,000 clones, approximately 85% being singletons. The sample comprised peripheral blood. The receptors come from a woman aged 65 to 85 with COVID-19, enrolled during active disease. CDR3s include the opening cysteine and the closing phenylalanine or tryptophan. Fields, in order: CDR3 protein, CDR3 DNA, J gene, clone size, CDR3 length, V gene, D gene. The D gene is left open where the match is weak. Clone size is not always given. Where it is, it says once, few, many or a class for expanded clones.

CDR3 protein: CASSFVGDTDTQYF
CDR3 DNA: TGTGCCAGCAGCTTTGTTGGAGACACAGATACGCAGTATTTT
J gene: TRBJ2-3
clone size: -
CDR3 length: 14
V gene: TRBV7-8
D gene: -

CDR3 protein: CASSQDPRGGQPQHF
CDR3 DNA: TGCGCCAGCAGCCAAGACCCGCGGGGGGGTCAGCCCCAGCATTTT
J gene: TRBJ1-5
clone size: -
CDR3 length: 15
V gene: TRBV4-1
D gene: -

CDR3 protein: CASSLTREVVADTQYF
CDR3 DNA: TGTGCCAGCAGTCTTACTAGGGAGGTGGTTGCAGATACGCAGTATTTT
J gene: TRBJ2-3
clone size: -
CDR3 length: 16
V gene: TRBV5-5
D gene: -

CDR3 protein: CASSLRQYEQYF
CDR3 DNA: TGTGCCAGCAGCTTGCGACAGTACGAGCAGTACTTC
J gene: TRBJ2-7
clone size: -
CDR3 length: 12
V gene: TRBV5-5
D gene: -

CDR3 protein: CASGRGGTYNEQFF
CDR3 DNA: TGTGCCAGTGGGCGGGGGGGAACTTACAATGAGCAGTTCTTC
J gene: TRBJ2-1
clone size: -
CDR3 length: 14
V gene: TRBV19
D gene: TRBD2

CDR3 protein: CASSQFASGGLEQFF
CDR3 DNA: TGTGCCAGCAGCCAATTCGCTAGCGGGGGGCTTGAGCAGTTCTTC
J gene: TRBJ2-1
clone size: few
CDR3 length: 15
V gene: TRBV4-2
D gene: TRBD2

CDR3 protein: CASSYSEPYNGYTF
CDR3 DNA: TGTGCCAGCAGTTACTCCGAGCCTTATAATGGCTACACCTTC
J gene: TRBJ1-2
clone size: -
CDR3 length: 14
V gene: TRBV6-2/TRBV6-3
D gene: -

CDR3 protein: CSVEGGVNTEAFF
CDR3 DNA: TGCAGCGTTGAAGGGGGGGTGAACACTGAAGCTTTCTTT
J gene: TRBJ1-1
clone size: -
CDR3 length: 13
V gene: TRBV29-1
D gene: -

CDR3 protein: CASSQYGRSSYEQYF
CDR3 DNA: TGTGCCAGCAGCCAATACGGGAGGAGCTCCTACGAGCAGTACTTC
J gene: TRBJ2-7
clone size: -
CDR3 length: 15
V gene: TRBV4-2
D gene: TRBD2

CDR3 protein: CASSPTGTGVFLSYEQYF
CDR3 DNA: TGTGCCAGCAGCCCGACCGGGACAGGGGTTTTTTTATCCTACGAGCAGTACTTC
J gene: TRBJ2-7
clone size: few
CDR3 length: 18
V gene: TRBV5-6
D gene: TRBD1

CDR3 protein: CASSPGQDPNEQFF
CDR3 DNA: TGTGCCAGCAGTCCGGGACAGGATCCGAATGAGCAGTTCTTC
J gene: TRBJ2-1
clone size: -
CDR3 length: 14
V gene: TRBV6-5
D gene: TRBD1

CDR3 protein: CASSLGVDGQGETQYF
CDR3 DNA: TGTGCCAGCAGCTTAGGCGTGGATGGGCAGGGCGAGACCCAGTACTTC
J gene: TRBJ2-5
clone size: -
CDR3 length: 16
V gene: TRBV11-3
D gene: -

CDR3 protein: CASSSQGAGADTQYF
CDR3 DNA: TGTGCCAGCAGTTCGCAGGGGGCCGGAGCAGATACGCAGTATTTT
J gene: TRBJ2-3
clone size: -
CDR3 length: 15
V gene: TRBV7-3
D gene: TRBD1

CDR3 protein: CASSRKAGVINEQYF
CDR3 DNA: TGTGCCAGCAGTCGGAAGGCGGGAGTCATAAACGAGCAGTACTTC
J gene: TRBJ2-7
clone size: -
CDR3 length: 15
V gene: TRBV27
D gene: TRBD2

CDR3 protein: CASRRDRGNYGYTF
CDR3 DNA: TGTGCCAGCAGGAGGGACAGGGGGAACTATGGCTACACCTTC
J gene: TRBJ1-2
clone size: -
CDR3 length: 14
V gene: TRBV5-4
D gene: TRBD1

CDR3 protein: CASSPERIDRGYGYTF
CDR3 DNA: TGCGCCAGCAGCCCTGAAAGAATTGACAGGGGCTATGGCTACACCTTC
J gene: TRBJ1-2
clone size: -
CDR3 length: 16
V gene: TRBV4-3
D gene: TRBD1

CDR3 protein: CASSRDRSSGNTIYF
CDR3 DNA: TGTGCCAGCAGCCGGGACAGGTCGTCGGGAAACACCATATATTTT
J gene: TRBJ1-3
clone size: -
CDR3 length: 15
V gene: TRBV5-8
D gene: TRBD1

CDR3 protein: CATSDHATGGVYSPLHF
CDR3 DNA: TGTGCCACCAGTGACCATGCGACAGGGGGCGTATATTCACCCCTCCACTTT
J gene: TRBJ1-6
clone size: few
CDR3 length: 17
V gene: TRBV24-1
D gene: TRBD1

CDR3 protein: CASSFGLAGEGTDTQYF
CDR3 DNA: TGTGCCAGCAGCTTTGGACTAGCGGGGGAGGGGACAGATACGCAGTATTTT
J gene: TRBJ2-3
clone size: -
CDR3 length: 17
V gene: TRBV5-5
D gene: TRBD2

CDR3 protein: CASSPRLEETQYF
CDR3 DNA: TGTGCCAGCAGTCCCCGACTAGAAGAGACCCAGTACTTC
J gene: TRBJ2-5
clone size: -
CDR3 length: 13
V gene: TRBV6-8
D gene: -

CDR3 protein: CASSPLLGREGRYEQYF
CDR3 DNA: TGTGCCAGCAGCCCTCTCCTTGGCCGGGAGGGCCGGTACGAGCAGTACTTC
J gene: TRBJ2-7
clone size: -
CDR3 length: 17
V gene: TRBV6-2/TRBV6-3
D gene: TRBD2

CDR3 protein: CASSIVGVNYGYTF
CDR3 DNA: TGTGCCAGTAGTATAGTGGGAGTTAACTATGGCTACACCTTC
J gene: TRBJ1-2
clone size: -
CDR3 length: 14
V gene: TRBV19
D gene: -

CDR3 protein: CASSFLDLNRGGELFF
CDR3 DNA: TGTGCCAGCAGCTTCCTAGACTTGAACCGGGGCGGGGAGCTGTTTTTT
J gene: TRBJ2-2
clone size: -
CDR3 length: 16
V gene: TRBV9
D gene: -

CDR3 protein: CASSQELGRGQETQYF
CDR3 DNA: TGTGCCAGCAGCCAAGAGTTAGGGCGGGGGCAAGAGACCCAGTACTTC
J gene: TRBJ2-5
clone size: -
CDR3 length: 16
V gene: TRBV3-1/TRBV3-2
D gene: TRBD2

CDR3 protein: CASSVVSGSDTEAFF
CDR3 DNA: TGTGCCAGCAGCGTAGTAAGTGGTTCGGACACTGAAGCTTTCTTT
J gene: TRBJ1-1
clone size: once
CDR3 length: 15
V gene: TRBV9
D gene: -

CDR3 protein: CASSPNLLGTGLETQYF
CDR3 DNA: TGTGCCAGCTCACCAAATCTATTGGGGACAGGGCTAGAGACCCAGTACTTC
J gene: TRBJ2-5
clone size: -
CDR3 length: 17
V gene: TRBV18
D gene: TRBD1

CDR3 protein: CASSLAGTSGSGKTQYF
CDR3 DNA: TGTGCCAGCAGCTTAGCCGGGACTAGCGGGAGCGGAAAGACCCAGTACTTC
J gene: TRBJ2-5
clone size: -
CDR3 length: 17
V gene: TRBV7-9
D gene: TRBD2

CDR3 protein: CASSYSYTDTQYF
CDR3 DNA: TGTGCCAGCAGTTACTCATACACAGATACGCAGTATTTT
J gene: TRBJ2-3
clone size: -
CDR3 length: 13
V gene: TRBV6-2/TRBV6-3
D gene: -

CDR3 protein: CASSWDRGEVNTEAFF
CDR3 DNA: TGCGCCAGCAGCTGGGACAGGGGAGAGGTGAACACTGAAGCTTTCTTT
J gene: TRBJ1-1
clone size: -
CDR3 length: 16
V gene: TRBV5-1
D gene: TRBD1